The next 9 T cell receptor beta chains were all read from a single sample in a study of shared clonotypes between healthy human individuals. Assay used: immunoSEQ multiplex PCR; TCRdb lists only in-frame clones, some missing. Found here are hundreds of thousands of clones, around 74% of them singletons; the top ten hold approximately 1.8%. Sample: memory CD4+ T cells sorted from blood. The sample's subset: CD45RA-negative fraction. Receptors were obtained from a woman in her thirties in good health.

This clone occurred once. V gene TRBV2 combines with J gene TRBJ2-5, with D possibly called TRBD1 or TRBD2 (5 bases each). The germline V gene encodes CDR1 SNHLY and CDR2 FYNNEI. Trimming took 4 bases from V and 3 from J, leaving 12 bases between them. The CDR3 runs 14 residues. The CDR3 spells CASSGRDGKETQYF. Here the CDR3 DNA reads TGTGCCAGCAGTGGCCGGGACGGGAAAGAGACCCAGTACTTC.

V usage is TRBV6-1 and J usage is TRBJ2-1; D is unresolved. CDR3 length: 11 residues. The germline gives CDR1 MNHNS, CDR2 SASEGT. Trimming took off 6 bases at V and 12 bases at J, with 12 bases between the two ends. The CDR3 DNA follows: TGTGCCAGCAGCCCCCAGGTTTGGCAGTTCTTC. It specifies CASSPQVWQFF.

The gene calls are TRBV19 and TRBJ1-3, with no clear D. From germline, CDR1 is LNHDA and CDR2 SQIVND (reference sequence). Trimming removed 3 bases at V and 0 bases at J, with 12 bases between. The CDR3 has 16 amino acids. CDR3 DNA: TGTGCCAGTAGTATTGGGTTGCCAGACTCTGGAAACACCATATATTTT. Amino acids: CASSIGLPDSGNTIYF.

This rearrangement joins TRBV2 to TRBJ1-2, with 7 positions matching TRBD1. CDR1 is SNHLY and CDR2 is FYNNEI in the germline V gene. The ends lost 11 bases at V and 12 bases at J; junction bases unmatched: 15. The CDR3 runs to 12 residues. DNA for the CDR3: TGTGCCGGCGGTACAGGGGCGCCAGCCGACACCTTC. Residues: CAGGTGAPADTF.

CDR3 in DNA: TGTGCCAGCAGTTTATCGCAGAACGTCTACGAGCAGTACTTC. It encodes CASSLSQNVYEQYF. The chain carries TRBV27 and TRBJ2-7, with no clear D. Germline V gene lookup returns CDR1 MNHEY and CDR2 SMNVEV (reference sequence). V dropped 0 bases and J dropped 3 bases, with 9 bases sitting between them. This CDR3 comprises 14 residues.

The chain links TRBV19 to TRBJ1-2; D unresolved. Germline CDR1 reads LNHDA; CDR2 reads SQIVND (reference sequence). The CDR3 consists of 11 residues. V dropped 4 bases and J dropped 3 bases, with 3 bases sitting between them. In DNA form, the CDR3 reads TGTGCCAGTAGTAAAGACTATGGCTACACCTTC. It codes for CASSKDYGYTF.

This chain uses TRBV4-1 with TRBJ1-4, with 8 bases fitting TRBD1. Germline loops: CDR1 MGHRA, CDR2 YSYEKL. V was clipped by 6 bases and J by 6 bases; unmatched bases: 6. This CDR3 comprises 14 residues. CDR3: CASRRTGGYEKLFF. The CDR3 bases are TGCGCCAGCAGACGCACAGGGGGTTATGAAAAACTGTTTTTT.

The chain combines TRBV18 with TRBJ2-7, with 9 bases that match TRBD2. From germline, CDR1 is KGHSH and CDR2 LQKENI. J gave up 7 bases and V 3 bases, and 13 bases lay outside the gene matches. The CDR3 totals 16 residues. This chain's CDR3 is CASSPASSGDPIEQYF. The CDR3 bases are TGTGCCAGCTCACCGGCTTCTAGCGGGGATCCCATTGAGCAGTACTTC.

V and J are TRBV2 and TRBJ2-7; D gene unclear. The CDR3 runs to 14 residues. Germline V lookup: CDR1 SNHLY, CDR2 FYNNEI. Trimming left V 6 bases short and J 3 bases short, with 15 bases between. CDR3 sequence reads: CASRPRLGVYEQYF. DNA for the CDR3: TGTGCCAGCAGGCCAAGACTTGGCGTCTACGAGCAGTACTTC.